This T cell receptor (beta chain) derives from a study of cytomegalovirus exposure and HLA in healthy donors. Study-wide results and caveats: A later analysis found TCR association rates differed by HLA locus, highest for DRB1 and lowest for HLA-C. TCR beta V- and J-gene trimming, according to a later analysis, was linked to a missense DCLRE1C variant.

PCR primers comprised 60 Vbeta and 13 Jbeta primers. Using immunoSEQ multiplex PCR, the repertoire was profiled, and TCRdb retains in-frame clones only, with some absent. Among more than 150,000 clones listed, 76% were seen once. CDR3 length: 13 amino acids. Germline-derived CDR1 and CDR2 are MDHEN and SYDVKM. Trimming took 2 bases from V and 4 from J, leaving 8 bases between them. A note on this clone: Its cognate antigen is unknown.

The source material was PBMCs. The origin of this receptor is a man younger than 30 in good health and CMV-seronegative. J is TRBJ1-1 and V is TRBV28, with D hard to call. The DNA of the CDR3 is TGTGCCAGCAGTTTACCGGGTCGCACTGAAGCTTTCTTT. Residues: CASSLPGRTEAFF. Full variable domain (missing parts from reference TRBV28 and TRBJ1-1): DVKVTQSSRYLVKRTGEKVFLECVQDMDHENMFWYRQDPGLGLRLIYFSYDVKMKEKGDIPEGYSVSREKKERFSLILESASTNQTSMYLCASSLPGRTEAFFGQGTRLTVV.